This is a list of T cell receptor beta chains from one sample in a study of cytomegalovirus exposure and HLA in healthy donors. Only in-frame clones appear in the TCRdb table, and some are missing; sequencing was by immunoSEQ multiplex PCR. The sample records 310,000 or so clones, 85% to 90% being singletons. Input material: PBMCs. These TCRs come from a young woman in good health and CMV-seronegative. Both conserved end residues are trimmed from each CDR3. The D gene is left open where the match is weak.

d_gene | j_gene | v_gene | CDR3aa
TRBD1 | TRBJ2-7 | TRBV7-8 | ASSLAESGGSYEQY
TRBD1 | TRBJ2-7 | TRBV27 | ASSREDRGAYEQY
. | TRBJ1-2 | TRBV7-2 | ASSLGGGAQPWGGYT
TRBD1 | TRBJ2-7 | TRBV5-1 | ASSYIQGQAYEQY
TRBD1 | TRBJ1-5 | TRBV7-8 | ASSSMDRGLGQPQH
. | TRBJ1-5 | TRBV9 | ASSEGHNQPQH
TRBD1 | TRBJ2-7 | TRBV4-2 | ASSQDRDSTYEQY
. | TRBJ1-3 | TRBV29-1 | SVEEGGSRGNTIY
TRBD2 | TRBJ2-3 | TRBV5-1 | ASSLGLAGARDTQY
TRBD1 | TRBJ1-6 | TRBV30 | AWSVRALDRGSPLH
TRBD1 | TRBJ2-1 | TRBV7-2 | ASTPSPGQGAHEQF
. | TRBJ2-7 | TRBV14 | ASSQRGSPYEQY
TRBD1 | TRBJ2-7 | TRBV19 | ASTPGQGYEQY
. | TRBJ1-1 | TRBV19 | ASSILAHGTNTEAF
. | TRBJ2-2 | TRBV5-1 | ASSLMSFTGELF
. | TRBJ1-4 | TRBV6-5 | ASSYTGHSEKLF
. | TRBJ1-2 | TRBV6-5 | ASSYSEGVRGYT
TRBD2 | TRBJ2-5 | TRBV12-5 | ASGGGGSMQGQETQY
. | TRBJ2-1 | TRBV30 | AWSVEGGRQQF
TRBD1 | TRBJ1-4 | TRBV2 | ASSTPDRGNEKLF
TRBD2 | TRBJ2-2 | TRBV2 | ASNQAGGPGTGELF
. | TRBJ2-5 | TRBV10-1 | AALGGRKTQY
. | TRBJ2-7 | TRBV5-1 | ASSLVPGISYEQY
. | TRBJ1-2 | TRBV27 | ASSFDPGFYGYT
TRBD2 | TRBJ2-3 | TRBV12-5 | ASGLVLAGVTDTQY
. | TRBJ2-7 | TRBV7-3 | ASSSGVEQY
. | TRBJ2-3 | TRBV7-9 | ASTRLGTDTQY
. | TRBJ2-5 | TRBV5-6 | ASSLGLAGQETQY
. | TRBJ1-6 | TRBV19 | ASSFGLQGYNSPLH
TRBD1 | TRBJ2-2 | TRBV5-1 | ASSLPQGVDTGELF
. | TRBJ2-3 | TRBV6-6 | ASKEGADTQY
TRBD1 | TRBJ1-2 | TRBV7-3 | ASSLRQGSNYGYT
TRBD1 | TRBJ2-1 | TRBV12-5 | ASGLWTGSSYNEQF
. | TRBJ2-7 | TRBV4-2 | ASSQDGGEQY
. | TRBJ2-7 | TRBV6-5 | ASSYSGGTGFH
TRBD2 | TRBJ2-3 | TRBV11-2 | ASSLVGLDTDTQY
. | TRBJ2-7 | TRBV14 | ASSHEVGQTYEQY
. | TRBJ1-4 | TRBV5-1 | ASSPPTGEHEKLF
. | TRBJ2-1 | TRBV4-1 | ASSQVEASSYNEQF
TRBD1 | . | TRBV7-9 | ASSFSQGATYEQY
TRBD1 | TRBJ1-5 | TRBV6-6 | ASSYDRGQGNQPQH
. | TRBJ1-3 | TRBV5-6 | ASSSGVGSGNTIY
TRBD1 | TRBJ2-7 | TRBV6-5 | ASSYHPTGSYEQY
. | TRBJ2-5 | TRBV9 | ASSVDGLQETQY
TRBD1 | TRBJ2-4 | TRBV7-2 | ASSLNRGPKNIQY
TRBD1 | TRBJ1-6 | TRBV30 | AWSECRDRYNSPLH
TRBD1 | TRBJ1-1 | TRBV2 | ASSLSGQPGGEAF
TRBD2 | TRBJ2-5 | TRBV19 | ASSIQGLQETQY
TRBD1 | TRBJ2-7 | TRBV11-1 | ASSPGQGFYEQY
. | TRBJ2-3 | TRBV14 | ASSQELGGTQY